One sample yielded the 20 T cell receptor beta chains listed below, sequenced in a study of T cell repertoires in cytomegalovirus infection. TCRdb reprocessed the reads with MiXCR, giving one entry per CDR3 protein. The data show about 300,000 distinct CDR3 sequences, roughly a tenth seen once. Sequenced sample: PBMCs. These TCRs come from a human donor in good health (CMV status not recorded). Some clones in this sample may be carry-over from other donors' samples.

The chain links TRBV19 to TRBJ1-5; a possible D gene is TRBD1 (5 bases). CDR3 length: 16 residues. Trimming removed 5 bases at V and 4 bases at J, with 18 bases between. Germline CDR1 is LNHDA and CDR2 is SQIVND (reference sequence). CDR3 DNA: TGTGCCAGTAGTGAGGGACGGAGAGTACTTAATCAGCCCCAGCATTTT. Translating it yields CASSEGRRVLNQPQHF.

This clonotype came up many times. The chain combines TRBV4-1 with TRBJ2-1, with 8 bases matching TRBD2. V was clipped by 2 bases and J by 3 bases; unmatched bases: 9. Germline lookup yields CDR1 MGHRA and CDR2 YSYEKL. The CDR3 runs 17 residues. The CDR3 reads CASSQSRAGAFYNEQFF. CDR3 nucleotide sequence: TGCGCCAGCAGCCAATCCCGAGCGGGGGCCTTCTACAATGAGCAGTTCTTC.

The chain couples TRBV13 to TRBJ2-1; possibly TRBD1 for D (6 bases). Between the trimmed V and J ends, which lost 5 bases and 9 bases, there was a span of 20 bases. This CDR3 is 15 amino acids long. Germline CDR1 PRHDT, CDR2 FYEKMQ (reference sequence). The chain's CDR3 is CASSVRDRTVPEQFF. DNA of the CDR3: TGTGCCAGCAGCGTAAGGGATAGGACAGTTCCTGAGCAGTTCTTC. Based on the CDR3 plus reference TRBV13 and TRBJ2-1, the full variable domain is AAGVIQSPRHLIKEKRETATLKCYPIPRHDTVYWYQQGPGQDPQFLISFYEKMQSDKGSIPDRFSAQQFSDYHSELNMSSLELGDSALYFCASSVRDRTVPEQFFGPGTRLTVL.

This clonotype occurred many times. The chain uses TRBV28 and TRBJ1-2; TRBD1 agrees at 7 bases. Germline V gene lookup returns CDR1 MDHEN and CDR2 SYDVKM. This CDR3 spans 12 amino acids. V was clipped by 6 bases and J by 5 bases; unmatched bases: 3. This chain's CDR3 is CASSQGGYGYTF. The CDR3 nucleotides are TGTGCCAGCAGCCAGGGGGGGTATGGCTACACCTTC.

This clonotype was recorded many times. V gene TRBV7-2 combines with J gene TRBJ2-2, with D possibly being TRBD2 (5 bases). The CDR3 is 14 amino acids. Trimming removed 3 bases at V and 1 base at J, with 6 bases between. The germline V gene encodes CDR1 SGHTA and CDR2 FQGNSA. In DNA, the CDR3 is TGTGCCAGCAGCTTTGCGGGGAACACCGGGGAGCTGTTTTTT. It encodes CASSFAGNTGELFF.

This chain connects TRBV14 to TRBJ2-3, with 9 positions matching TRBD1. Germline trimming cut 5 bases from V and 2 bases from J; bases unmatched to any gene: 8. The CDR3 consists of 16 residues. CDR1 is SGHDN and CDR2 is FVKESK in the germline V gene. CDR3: CASSNPGTGLTDTQYF. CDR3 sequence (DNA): TGTGCCAGCAGCAATCCCGGGACAGGGCTCACAGATACGCAGTATTTT.

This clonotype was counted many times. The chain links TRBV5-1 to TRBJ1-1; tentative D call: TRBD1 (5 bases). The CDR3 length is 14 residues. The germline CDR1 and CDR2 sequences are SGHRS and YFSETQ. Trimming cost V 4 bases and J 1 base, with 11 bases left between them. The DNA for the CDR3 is TGCGCCAGCAGCGTCGGGACTTCGAACACTGAAGCTTTCTTT. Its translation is CASSVGTSNTEAFF.

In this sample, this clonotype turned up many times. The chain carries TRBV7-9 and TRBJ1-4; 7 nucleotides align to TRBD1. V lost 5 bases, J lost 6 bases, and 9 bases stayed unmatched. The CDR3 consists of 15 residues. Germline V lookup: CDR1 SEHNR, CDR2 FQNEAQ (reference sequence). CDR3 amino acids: CASSAPQDRDEKLFF. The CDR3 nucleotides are TGTGCCAGCAGCGCCCCCCAAGACAGGGATGAAAAACTGTTTTTT.

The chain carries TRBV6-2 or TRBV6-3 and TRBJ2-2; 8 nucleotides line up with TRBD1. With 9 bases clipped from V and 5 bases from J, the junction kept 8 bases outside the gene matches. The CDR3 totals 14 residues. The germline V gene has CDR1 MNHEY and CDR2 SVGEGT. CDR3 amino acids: CASDRGLGTGELFF. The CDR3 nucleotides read TGTGCCAGTGACAGGGGTCTCGGGACCGGGGAGCTGTTTTTT.

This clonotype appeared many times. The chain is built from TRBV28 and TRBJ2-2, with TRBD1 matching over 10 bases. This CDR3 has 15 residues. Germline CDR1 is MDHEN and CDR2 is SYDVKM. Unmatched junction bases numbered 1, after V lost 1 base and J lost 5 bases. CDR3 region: CASSLSGQGTGELFF. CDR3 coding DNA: TGTGCCAGCAGTTTATCGGGACAGGGGACCGGGGAGCTGTTTTTT.

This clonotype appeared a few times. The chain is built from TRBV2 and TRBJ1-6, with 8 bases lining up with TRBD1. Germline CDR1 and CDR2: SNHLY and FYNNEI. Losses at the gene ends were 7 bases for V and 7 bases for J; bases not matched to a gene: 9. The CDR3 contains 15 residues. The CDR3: CASIPGTGENSPLHF. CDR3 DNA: TGTGCCAGCATTCCCGGGACAGGCGAAAATTCACCCCTCCACTTT. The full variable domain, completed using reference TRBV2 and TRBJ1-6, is EPEVTQTPSHQVTQMGQEVILRCVPISNHLYFYWYRQILGQKVEFLVSFYNNEISEKSEIFDDQFSVERPDGSNFTLKIRSTKLEDSAMYFCASIPGTGENSPLHFGNGTRLTVT.

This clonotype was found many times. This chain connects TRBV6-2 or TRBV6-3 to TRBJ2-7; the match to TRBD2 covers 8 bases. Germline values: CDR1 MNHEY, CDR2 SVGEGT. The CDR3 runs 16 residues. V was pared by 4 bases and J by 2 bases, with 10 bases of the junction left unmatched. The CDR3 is CASSFRATSGTYEQYV. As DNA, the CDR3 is TGTGCCAGCAGTTTCCGAGCCACTAGCGGCACCTACGAGCAGTACGTC.

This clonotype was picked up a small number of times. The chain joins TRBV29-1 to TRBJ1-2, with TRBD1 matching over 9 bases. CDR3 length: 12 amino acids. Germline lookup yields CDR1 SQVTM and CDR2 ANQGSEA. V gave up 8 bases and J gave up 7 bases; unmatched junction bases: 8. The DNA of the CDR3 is TGCAGCATACAGGGACAGGGAGGTGGCTACACCTTC. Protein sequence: CSIQGQGGGYTF.

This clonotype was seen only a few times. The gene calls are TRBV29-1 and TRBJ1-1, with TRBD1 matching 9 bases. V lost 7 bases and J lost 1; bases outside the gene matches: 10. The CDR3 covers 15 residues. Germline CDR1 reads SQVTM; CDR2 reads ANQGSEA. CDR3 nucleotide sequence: TGCAGCGCCCTAAGAGGGACAGGGCAGAACACTGAAGCTTTCTTT. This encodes CSALRGTGQNTEAFF.

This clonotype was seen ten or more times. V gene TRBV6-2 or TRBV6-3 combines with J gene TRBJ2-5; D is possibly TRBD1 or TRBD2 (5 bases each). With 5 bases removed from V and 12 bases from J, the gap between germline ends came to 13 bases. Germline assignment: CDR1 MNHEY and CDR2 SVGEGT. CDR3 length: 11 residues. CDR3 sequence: CASSPGQGEYF. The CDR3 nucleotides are TGTGCCAGCAGTCCCGGGCAGGGAGAGTACTTC.

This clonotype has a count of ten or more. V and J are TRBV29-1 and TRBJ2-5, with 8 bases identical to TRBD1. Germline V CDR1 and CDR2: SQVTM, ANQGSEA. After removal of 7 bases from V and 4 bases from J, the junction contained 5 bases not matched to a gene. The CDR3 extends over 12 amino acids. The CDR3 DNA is TGCAGCGCCGACAGGGGAAGAGAGACCCAGTACTTC. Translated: CSADRGRETQYF.

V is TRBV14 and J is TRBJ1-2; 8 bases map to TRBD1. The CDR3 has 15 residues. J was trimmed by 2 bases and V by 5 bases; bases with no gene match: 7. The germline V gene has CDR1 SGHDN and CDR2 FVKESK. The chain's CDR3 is CASSLGQGRNYGYTF. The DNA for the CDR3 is TGTGCCAGCAGCTTAGGACAGGGAAGAAACTATGGCTACACCTTC.

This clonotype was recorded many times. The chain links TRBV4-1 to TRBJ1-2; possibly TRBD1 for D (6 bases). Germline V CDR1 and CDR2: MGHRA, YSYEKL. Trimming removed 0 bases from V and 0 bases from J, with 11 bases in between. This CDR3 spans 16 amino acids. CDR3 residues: CASSQEVNRANYGYTF. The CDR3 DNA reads TGCGCCAGCAGCCAAGAGGTGAACAGGGCTAACTATGGCTACACCTTC.

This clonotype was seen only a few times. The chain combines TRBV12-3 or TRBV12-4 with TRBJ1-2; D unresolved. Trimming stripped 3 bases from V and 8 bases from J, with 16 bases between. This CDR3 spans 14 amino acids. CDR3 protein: CASSFTGQVGGYTF. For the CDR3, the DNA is TGTGCCAGCAGTTTTACTGGTCAGGTGGGCGGCTACACCTTC.

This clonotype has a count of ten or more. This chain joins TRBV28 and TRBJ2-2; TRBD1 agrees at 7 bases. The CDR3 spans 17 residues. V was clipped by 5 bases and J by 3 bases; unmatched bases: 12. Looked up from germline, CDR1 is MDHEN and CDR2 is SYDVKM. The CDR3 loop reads CASSPQPIGQDTGELFF. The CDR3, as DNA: TGTGCCAGCAGTCCACAACCCATCGGACAGGACACCGGGGAGCTGTTTTTT.